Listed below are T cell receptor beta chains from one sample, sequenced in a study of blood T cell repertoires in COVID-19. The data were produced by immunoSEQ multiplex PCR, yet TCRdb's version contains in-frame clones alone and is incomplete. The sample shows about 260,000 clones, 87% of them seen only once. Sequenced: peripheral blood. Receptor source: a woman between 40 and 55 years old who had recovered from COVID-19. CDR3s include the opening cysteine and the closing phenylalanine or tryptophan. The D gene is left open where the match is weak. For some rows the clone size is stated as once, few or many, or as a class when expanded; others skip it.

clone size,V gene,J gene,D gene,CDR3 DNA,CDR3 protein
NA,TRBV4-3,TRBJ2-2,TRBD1,TGCGCCAGCAGCCAGGAGCGACAGGGTTTCCTGAACACCGGGGAGCTGTTTTTT,CASSQERQGFLNTGELFF
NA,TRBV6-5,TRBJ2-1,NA,TGTGCCAGCAGTTACTCGGGGGGGACACCCTACAATGAGCAGTTCTTC,CASSYSGGTPYNEQFF
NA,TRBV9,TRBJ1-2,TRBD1,TGTGCCAGCAGCGCCAGACAGGGGGCGCGGTATGGCTACACCTTC,CASSARQGARYGYTF
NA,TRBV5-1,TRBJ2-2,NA,TGCGCCAGCAGCTTGCTTCCGGGTTCGGAGCTGTTTTTT,CASSLLPGSELFF
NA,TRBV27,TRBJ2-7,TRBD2,TGTGCCAGCGTCGGGGGGGGTGTCAGCGAGCAGTACTTC,CASVGGGVSEQYF
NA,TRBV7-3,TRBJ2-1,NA,TGTGCCAGCAGCTCCTCCGGACTGCCTCGGATCTTC,CASSSSGLPRIF
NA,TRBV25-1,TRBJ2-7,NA,TGTGCCAGCAGTGGGCAAACCGGACGGGAGTCCTACGAGCAGTACTTC,CASSGQTGRESYEQYF
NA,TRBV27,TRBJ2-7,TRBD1,TGTGCCAGCAGTCTCCGGGACAGGGGAGTACAGTACTTC,CASSLRDRGVQYF
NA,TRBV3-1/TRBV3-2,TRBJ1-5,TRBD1,TGTGCCAGCAGCCACATCAGGGGGCCTTCTTCATATAGCAATCAGCCCCAGCATTTT,CASSHIRGPSSYSNQPQHF
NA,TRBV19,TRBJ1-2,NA,TGTGCCAGTAGTATCCCCCACAGGGTCGAAGGCTACACCTTC,CASSIPHRVEGYTF
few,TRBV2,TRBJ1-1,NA,TGTGCCAGCAGGCGAAACAGGGTATCTTTCTTT,CASRRNRVSFF
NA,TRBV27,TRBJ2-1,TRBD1,TGTGCCAGCAGGAAAGAAACCGGGACAGGGCCCTACAATGAGCAGTTCTTC,CASRKETGTGPYNEQFF
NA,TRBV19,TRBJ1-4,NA,TGTGCCAGTAGTAGAAGAACCTGGGGGCTGAATGAAAAACTGTTTTTT,CASSRRTWGLNEKLFF
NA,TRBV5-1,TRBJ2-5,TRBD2,TGCGCCAGCAGCTTGCCCGTCCTGGTTGGCGGGGGGGCGGAGACCCAGTACTTC,CASSLPVLVGGGAETQYF
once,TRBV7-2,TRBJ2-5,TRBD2,TGTGCCAGCAGCTTAGTTGGGCAACTAGCGGGGGAGAAAGAGACCCAGTACTTC,CASSLVGQLAGEKETQYF
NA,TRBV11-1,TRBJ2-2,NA,TGTGCCAGCAGTCGGGATTCAGGAAGCACCGGGGAGCTGTTTTTT,CASSRDSGSTGELFF
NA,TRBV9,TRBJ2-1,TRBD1,TGTGCCAGCAGCGTAGGACAGGGCGCGCAGTTCTTC,CASSVGQGAQFF
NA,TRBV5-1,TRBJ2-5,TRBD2,TGCGCCAGCAGCTTGGTTCCCGGGGGGGATGAGACCCAGTACTTC,CASSLVPGGDETQYF
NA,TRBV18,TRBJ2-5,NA,TGTGCCAGCTCACCCGGGACTCCCCAAGAGACCCAGTACTTC,CASSPGTPQETQYF
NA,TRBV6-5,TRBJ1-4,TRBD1,TGTGCCAGCAGACCACCGGGACAGCGTGAAAAACTGTTTTTT,CASRPPGQREKLFF
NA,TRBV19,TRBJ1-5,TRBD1,TGTGCCAGTAGTATCCAGGACAGGGCCAATCAGCCCCAGCATTTT,CASSIQDRANQPQHF
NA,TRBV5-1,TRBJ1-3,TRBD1,TGCGCCAGCAGCCCAAACCCGGGACAGGTCCTCCGAAACACCATATATTTT,CASSPNPGQVLRNTIYF
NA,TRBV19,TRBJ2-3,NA,TGTGCCAGTAGTATACGGGAGTCCATACCGAACGCGGATACGCAGTATTTT,CASSIRESIPNADTQYF
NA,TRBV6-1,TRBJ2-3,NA,TGTGCCAGCAGTGAACCAAGCACAGATACGCAGTATTTT,CASSEPSTDTQYF
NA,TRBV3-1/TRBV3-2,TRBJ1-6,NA,TGTGCCAGCAGCCGATCCCCGGGATCACAAAGCCTTAATTCACCCCTCCACTTT,CASSRSPGSQSLNSPLHF
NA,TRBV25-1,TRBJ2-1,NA,TGTGCCAGCATAGGAGAAGCGAGCTCCTACAATGAGCAGTTCTTC,CASIGEASSYNEQFF
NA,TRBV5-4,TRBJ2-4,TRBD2,TGTGCCAGCAGCTCTATCGGGACTAGCGGGGCCCTCGGGGCCAAAAACATTCAGTACTTC,CASSSIGTSGALGAKNIQYF
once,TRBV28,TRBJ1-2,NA,TGTGCCAGCAGTAACATGCAGGGCCAACCTAACTATGGCTACACCTTC,CASSNMQGQPNYGYTF
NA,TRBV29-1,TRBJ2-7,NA,TGCAGCGTTCCCGGGGGAGGCTACGAGCAGTACTTC,CSVPGGGYEQYF